The clone carrying this TCR beta chain was picked up many times. No antigen is known for it. This sample stems from a study of T cell repertoires in cytomegalovirus infection. Study-level points and caveats: Summed public TCR beta family frequency identified CMV carriers bearing the relevant HLA.

TCRdb reprocessed the reads with MiXCR, giving one entry per CDR3 protein. The table shows roughly 250,000 distinct CDR3 sequences, with 20% to 25% occurring only once. V trimming: 5 bases; J trimming: 3 bases; junction bases outside the gene matches: 10. The CDR3 has 17 amino acids. Germline-derived CDR1 and CDR2 are MNHEY and SVGAGI. This sequence joins TRBV6-5 and TRBJ2-2; 9 nucleotides agree with TRBD2. The material sequenced was CD8+ T cells from PBMCs. This sequence was found in a human donor in good health (CMV status not recorded). Some clones in this sample may be carry-over from other donors' samples. The CDR3 loop is CASSPSDLAGYTGELFF. The DNA for the CDR3 is TGTGCCAGCAGTCCCTCCGATCTAGCGGGGTACACCGGGGAGCTGTTTTTT.